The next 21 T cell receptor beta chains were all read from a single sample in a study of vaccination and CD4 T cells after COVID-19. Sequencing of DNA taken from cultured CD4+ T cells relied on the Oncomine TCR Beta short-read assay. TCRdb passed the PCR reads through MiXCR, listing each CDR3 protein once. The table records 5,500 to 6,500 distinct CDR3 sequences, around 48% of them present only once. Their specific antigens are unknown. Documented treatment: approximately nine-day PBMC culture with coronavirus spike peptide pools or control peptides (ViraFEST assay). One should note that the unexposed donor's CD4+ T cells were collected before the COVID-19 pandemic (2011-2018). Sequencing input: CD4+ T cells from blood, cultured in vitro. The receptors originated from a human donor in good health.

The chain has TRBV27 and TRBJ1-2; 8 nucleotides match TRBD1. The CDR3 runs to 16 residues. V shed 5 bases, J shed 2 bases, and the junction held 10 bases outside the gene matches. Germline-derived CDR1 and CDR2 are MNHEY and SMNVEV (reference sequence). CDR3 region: CASSVGTGITNYGYTF. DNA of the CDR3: TGTGCCAGCAGTGTCGGGACAGGAATAACCAACTATGGCTACACCTTC.

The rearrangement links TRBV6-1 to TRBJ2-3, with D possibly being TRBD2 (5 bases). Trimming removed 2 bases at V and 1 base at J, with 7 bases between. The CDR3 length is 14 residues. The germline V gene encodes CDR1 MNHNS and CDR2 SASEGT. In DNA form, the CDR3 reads TGTGCCAGCAGTGAACAAGCGGGCACAGATACGCAGTATTTT. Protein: CASSEQAGTDTQYF.

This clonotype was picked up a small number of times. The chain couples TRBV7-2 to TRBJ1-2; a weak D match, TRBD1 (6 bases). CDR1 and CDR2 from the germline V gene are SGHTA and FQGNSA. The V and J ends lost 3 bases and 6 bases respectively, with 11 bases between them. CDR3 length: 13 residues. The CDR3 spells CASSFGQSDGYTF. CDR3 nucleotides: TGTGCCAGCAGCTTCGGACAGAGCGATGGCTACACCTTC.

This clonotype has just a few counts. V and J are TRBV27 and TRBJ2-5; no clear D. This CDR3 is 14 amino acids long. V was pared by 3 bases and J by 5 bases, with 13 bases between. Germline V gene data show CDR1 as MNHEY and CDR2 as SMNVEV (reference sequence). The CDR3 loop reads CASSFVHGGETQYF. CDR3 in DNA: TGTGCCAGCAGTTTTGTTCATGGTGGGGAGACCCAGTACTTC.

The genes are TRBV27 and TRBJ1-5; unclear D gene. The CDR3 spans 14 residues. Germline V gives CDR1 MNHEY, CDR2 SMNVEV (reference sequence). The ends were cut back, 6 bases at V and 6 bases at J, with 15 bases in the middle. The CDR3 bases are TGTGCCAGCAGGCCCCCCGGGGTGGGTCAGCCCCAGCATTTT. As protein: CASRPPGVGQPQHF.

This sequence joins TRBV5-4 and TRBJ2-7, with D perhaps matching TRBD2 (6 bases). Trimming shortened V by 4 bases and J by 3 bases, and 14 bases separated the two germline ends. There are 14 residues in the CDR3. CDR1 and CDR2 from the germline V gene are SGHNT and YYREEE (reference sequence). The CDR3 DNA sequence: TGTGCCAGCAGCGACTTGGGGAGGAACTACGAGCAGTACTTC. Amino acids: CASSDLGRNYEQYF.

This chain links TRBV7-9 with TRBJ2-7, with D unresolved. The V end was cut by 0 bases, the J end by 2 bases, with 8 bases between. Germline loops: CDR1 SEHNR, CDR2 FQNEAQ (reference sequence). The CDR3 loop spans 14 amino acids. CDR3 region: CASSLAMEPYEQYF. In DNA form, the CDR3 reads TGTGCCAGCAGCTTAGCGATGGAACCCTACGAGCAGTACTTC.

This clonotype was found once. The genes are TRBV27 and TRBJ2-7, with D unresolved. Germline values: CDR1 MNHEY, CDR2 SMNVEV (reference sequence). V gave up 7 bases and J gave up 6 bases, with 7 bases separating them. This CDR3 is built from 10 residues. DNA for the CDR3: TGTGCCAGCAAGACCTTCGAGCAGTACTTC. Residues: CASKTFEQYF.

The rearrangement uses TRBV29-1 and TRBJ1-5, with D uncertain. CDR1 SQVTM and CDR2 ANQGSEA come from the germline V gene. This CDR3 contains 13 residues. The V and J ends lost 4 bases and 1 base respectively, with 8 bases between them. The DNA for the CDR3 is TGCAGCGTTGGAGGAGACAGCAATCAGCCCCAGCATTTT. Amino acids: CSVGGDSNQPQHF. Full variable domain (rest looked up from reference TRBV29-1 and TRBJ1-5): SAVISQKPSRDICQRGTSLTIQCQVDSQVTMMFWYRQQPGQSLTLIATANQGSEATYESGFVIDKFPISRPNLTFSTLTVSNMSPEDSSIYLCSVGGDSNQPQHFGDGTRLSIL.

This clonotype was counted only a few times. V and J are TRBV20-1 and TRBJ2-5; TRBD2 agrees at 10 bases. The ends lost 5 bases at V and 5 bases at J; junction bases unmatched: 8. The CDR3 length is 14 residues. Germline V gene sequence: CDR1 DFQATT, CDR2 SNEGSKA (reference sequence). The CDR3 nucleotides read TGCAGTGCTGGGCGACTAGCGGGTTTCGAGACCCAGTACTTC. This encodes CSAGRLAGFETQYF.

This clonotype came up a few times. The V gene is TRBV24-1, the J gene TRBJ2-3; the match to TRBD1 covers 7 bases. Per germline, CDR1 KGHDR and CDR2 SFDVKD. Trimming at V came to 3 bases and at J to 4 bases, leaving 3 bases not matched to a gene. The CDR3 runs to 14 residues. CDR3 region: CATSDPGGADTQYF. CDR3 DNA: TGTGCCACCAGTGATCCAGGGGGAGCAGATACGCAGTATTTT.

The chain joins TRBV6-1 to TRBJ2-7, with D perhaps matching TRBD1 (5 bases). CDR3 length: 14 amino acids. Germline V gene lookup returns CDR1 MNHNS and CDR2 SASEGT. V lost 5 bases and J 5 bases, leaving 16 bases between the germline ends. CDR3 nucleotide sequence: TGTGCCAGCAGTCGAAGCAGGGTTGTGGACGAGCAGTACTTC. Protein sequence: CASSRSRVVDEQYF.

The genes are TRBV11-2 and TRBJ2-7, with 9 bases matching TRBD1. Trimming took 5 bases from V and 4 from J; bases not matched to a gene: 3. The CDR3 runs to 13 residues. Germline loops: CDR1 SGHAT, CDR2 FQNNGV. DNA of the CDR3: TGTGCCAGCAGCCGAGGACAGGGGTACGAGCAGTACTTC. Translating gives CASSRGQGYEQYF.

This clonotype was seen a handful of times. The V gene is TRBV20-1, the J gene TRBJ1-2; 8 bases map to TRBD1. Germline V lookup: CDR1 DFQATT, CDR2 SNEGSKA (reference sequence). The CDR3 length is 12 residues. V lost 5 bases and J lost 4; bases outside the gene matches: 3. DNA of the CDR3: TGCAGTGCTGATACAGGGGGCTATGGCTACACCTTC. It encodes CSADTGGYGYTF.

CDR3 coding DNA: TGTGCCAGCAGTTACTCGACGGTAGGGAGGTTCGTCGACTATGGCTACACCTTC. This translates into CASSYSTVGRFVDYGYTF. The chain combines TRBV6-5 with TRBJ1-2; D not resolved. The ends were cut back, 0 bases at V and 3 bases at J, with 20 bases in the middle. The CDR3 has 18 residues. CDR1 MNHEY and CDR2 SVGAGI come from the germline V gene.

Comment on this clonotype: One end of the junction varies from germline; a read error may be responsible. DNA of the CDR3: TGTGCCAGTAGTCCCCGGACAGGGGCAGATAGCAATCAGCCCCAGGATTTT. Translated, it gives CASSPRTGADSNQPQDF. The V gene is TRBV19, the J gene TRBJ1-5, with 9 bases lining up with TRBD1. CDR1 is LNHDA, CDR2 SQIVND, per germline (reference sequence). CDR3 length equals 17 residues.

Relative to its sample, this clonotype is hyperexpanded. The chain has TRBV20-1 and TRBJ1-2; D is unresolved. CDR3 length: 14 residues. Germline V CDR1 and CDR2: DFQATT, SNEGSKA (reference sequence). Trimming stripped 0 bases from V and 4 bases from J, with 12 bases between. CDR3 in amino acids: CSAREWGGGYGYTF. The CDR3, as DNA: TGCAGTGCTAGAGAATGGGGAGGCGGCTATGGCTACACCTTC.

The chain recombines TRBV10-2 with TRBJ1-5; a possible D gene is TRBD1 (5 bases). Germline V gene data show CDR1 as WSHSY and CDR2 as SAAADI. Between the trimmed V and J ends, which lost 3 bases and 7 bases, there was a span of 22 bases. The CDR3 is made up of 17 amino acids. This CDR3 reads CASSDGGFGLKDQPQHF. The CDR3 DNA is TGCGCCAGCAGTGACGGGGGGTTCGGGCTGAAGGACCAGCCCCAGCATTTT.

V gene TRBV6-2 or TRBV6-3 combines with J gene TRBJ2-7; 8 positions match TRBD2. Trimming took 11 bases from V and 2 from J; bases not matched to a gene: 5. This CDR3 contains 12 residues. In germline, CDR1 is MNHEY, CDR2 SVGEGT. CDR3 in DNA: TGTGCCGGGGGAGCGGGAGCCTACGAGCAGTACTTC. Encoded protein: CAGGAGAYEQYF.

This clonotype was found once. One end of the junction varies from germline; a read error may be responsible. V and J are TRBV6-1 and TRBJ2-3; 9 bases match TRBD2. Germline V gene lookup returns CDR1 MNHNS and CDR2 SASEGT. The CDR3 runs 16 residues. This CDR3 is CASSPALAGSLDTQYF. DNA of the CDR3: TGCGCCAGCAGCCCGGCGCTAGCGGGGTCTCTAGATACGCAGTATTTT.

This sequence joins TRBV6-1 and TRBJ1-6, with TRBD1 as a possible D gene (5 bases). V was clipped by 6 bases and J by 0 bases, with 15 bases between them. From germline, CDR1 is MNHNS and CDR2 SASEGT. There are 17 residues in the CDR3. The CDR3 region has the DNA TGTGCCAGCAGCCCTATGGGGGGTAGCTCCTATAATTCACCCCTCCACTTT. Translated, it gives CASSPMGGSSYNSPLHF.